This T cell receptor (beta chain) was recorded in a study of CD8+CD57+ T cells in acquired aplastic anemia. Template material for TCR beta VDJ and CDR3 profiling consisted of genomic DNA. TCRdb re-called the reads through MiXCR, storing one row per CDR3 protein. The table has hundreds of thousands of distinct CDR3 sequences, approximately 33% seen once. CDR1 SEHNR and CDR2 FQNEAQ come from the germline V gene (reference sequence). This CDR3 has 14 residues. V gave up 5 bases and J gave up 3 bases, with 13 bases separating them. Sequenced patients had shown CD8+CD57+ cell expansion by flow cytometry. This clonotype was counted ten times or more.

This clonotype was obtained from a human donor with aplastic anemia. The sample was sorted CD4+, CD8+, or CD8+CD57+ T cells (not recorded which) from PBMCs. The chain couples TRBV7-9 to TRBJ2-5, with D maybe TRBD2 (6 bases). The CDR3 region has the DNA TGTGCCAGCAGCACAAGACTAGTAGAAGAGACCCAGTACTTC. Its translation is CASSTRLVEETQYF.